The clone carrying this T cell receptor beta chain was picked up a small number of times. Its target is unknown. Replicate sorted-subset PCRs were loaded with approximately 200 ng DNA, 30,000 to 35,000 T cell genomes. Produced via immunoSEQ multiplex PCR; TCRdb's table is partial and in-frame only. The repertoire holds about 980,000 clones, with over 75% as singletons. These data originate in a study of shared clonotypes between healthy human individuals. Study-wide context: CD4 naive cells filled three plates per donor, CD4 memory three, CD8 naive two and CD8 memory one.

Adults of Caucasian background living in Nashville, Tennessee made up all donors. Study-wide points: A small donor pool kept down the genetic and exposure-history diversity that was represented.

This TCR came from a man aged 18 to 35 in good health. Sequenced: memory CD4+ T cells sorted from blood. The subset here: CD45RA-negative fraction.

CDR3: CASSPTGGGGYTF. The CDR3 nucleotides read TGCGCCAGCAGCCCAACAGGGGGCGGTGGCTACACCTTC. This sequence joins TRBV5-1 and TRBJ1-2; TRBD1 matches 9 bases. V was pared by 4 bases and J by 7 bases, with 5 bases of the junction left unmatched. The CDR3 spans 13 residues. CDR1 SGHRS and CDR2 YFSETQ come from the germline V gene.